This T cell receptor (beta chain) was identified during a study of T-cell reconstitution after alpha-beta-depleted transplantation in children. Germline CDR1 reads DFQATT; CDR2 reads SNEGSKA (reference sequence). V was pared by 1 base and J by 0 bases, with 10 bases between. The CDR3 length is 14 residues. This clonotype was counted only a few times. TCRbeta library preparation incorporated unique molecular identifiers. One entry per CDR3 protein, called by TCRdb with MiXCR from the PCR reads. This sample has roughly 500,000 distinct CDR3 sequences, with 9.5% to 15% found just once. The receptor comes from a human donor who donated a stem cell graft to a child with combined immunodeficiency. This chain links TRBV20-1 with TRBJ2-7; no clear D. This specimen consisted of PBMCs from the stem cell graft donor, obtained from the stem cell graft. CDR3 in DNA: TGCAGTGCTAGAGGCGCGGCAGTCTCCTACGAGCAGTACTTC. Its translation is CSARGAAVSYEQYF.